This T cell receptor beta chain is drawn from a study of response to subunit inactivated influenza vaccine (dated by TCRdb to the late 2010s). With respect to the entire study: To follow how T cells responded to a trivalent subunit inactivated influenza vaccine, the researchers relied on deep quantitative profiling of the T cell receptor repertoire.

Many counts were recorded for this clonotype. Its antigen is currently not known. Per-base qualities were not stored, and no clone one base away is much larger. Overall results and qualifications from the work: The authors proposed that each seasonal influenza vaccination may bring in only a limited number of new T cells.

Its CDR3 holds 15 amino acids, cysteine through phenylalanine. Solely the CDR3 DNA is kept, with 45 bases framed from the first base. Taken from the germline V gene (reference sequence), the CDR1 and CDR2 loops are DFQATT and SNEGSKA. The V end loses 5 bases and the J end loses 0 bases, and a stretch of 14 bases separates them. Libraries were constructed by RT-PCR. Sequencing was performed on an Illumina HiSeq 2500. The public reads were run again by TCRdb, first through fastp at Q25 and then through MiXCR, and only productive beta chains were kept. Each CDR3 protein gets just one entry, which takes the most common genes and DNA from the rows behind it. Across this sample there are around 530,000 distinct CDR3 sequences, with 16% seen only once. 3% of the sample belongs to the ten largest clones.

This receptor was identified in a man between 50 and 69 years old who received an inactivated influenza vaccine. Donor details come from another sample of the same person, matched by shared clones. The chain links TRBV20-1 with TRBJ2-4; the D region is possibly TRBD1 or TRBD2, each matching across 5 bases. The specimen comprised CD4+ T cells sorted from PBMCs, sampled roughly 24 months after vaccination. The CDR3 reads as follows: CSAGPWDLAKNIQYF. In nucleotide form, the sequence is TGCAGTGCTGGCCCATGGGACCTAGCCAAAAACATTCAGTACTTC.